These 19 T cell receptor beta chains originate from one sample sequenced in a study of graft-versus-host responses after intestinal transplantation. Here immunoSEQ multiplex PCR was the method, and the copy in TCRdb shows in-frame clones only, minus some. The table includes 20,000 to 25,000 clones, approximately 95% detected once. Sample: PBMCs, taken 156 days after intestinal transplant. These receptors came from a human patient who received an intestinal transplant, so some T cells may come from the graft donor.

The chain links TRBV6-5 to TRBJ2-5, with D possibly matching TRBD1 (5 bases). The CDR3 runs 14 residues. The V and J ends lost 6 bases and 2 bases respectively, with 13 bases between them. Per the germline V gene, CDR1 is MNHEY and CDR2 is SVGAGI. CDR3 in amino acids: CASSRAGWQETQYF. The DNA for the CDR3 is TGTGCCAGCAGCCGGGCAGGGTGGCAAGAGACCCAGTACTTC.

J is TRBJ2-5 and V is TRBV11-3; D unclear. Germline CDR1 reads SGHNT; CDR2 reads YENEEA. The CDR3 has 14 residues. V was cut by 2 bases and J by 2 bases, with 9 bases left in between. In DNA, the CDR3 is TGTGCCAGCAGCTTACTCGGCAGTCAAGAGACCCAGTACTTC. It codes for CASSLLGSQETQYF.

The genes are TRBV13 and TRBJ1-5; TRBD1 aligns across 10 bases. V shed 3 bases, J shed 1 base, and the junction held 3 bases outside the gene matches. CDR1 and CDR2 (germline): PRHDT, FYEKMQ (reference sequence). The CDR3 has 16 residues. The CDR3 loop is CASSFDRGRSNQPQHF. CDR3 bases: TGTGCCAGCAGCTTCGACAGGGGGCGAAGCAATCAGCCCCAGCATTTT. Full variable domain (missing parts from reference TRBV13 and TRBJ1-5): AAGVIQSPRHLIKEKRETATLKCYPIPRHDTVYWYQQGPGQDPQFLISFYEKMQSDKGSIPDRFSAQQFSDYHSELNMSSLELGDSALYFCASSFDRGRSNQPQHFGDGTRLSIL.

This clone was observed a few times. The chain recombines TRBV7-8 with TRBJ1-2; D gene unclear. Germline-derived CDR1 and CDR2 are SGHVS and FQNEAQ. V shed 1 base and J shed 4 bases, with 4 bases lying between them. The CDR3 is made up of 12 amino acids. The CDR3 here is CASSLGGYGYTF. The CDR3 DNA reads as TGTGCCAGCAGCTTAGGGGGCTATGGCTACACCTTC.

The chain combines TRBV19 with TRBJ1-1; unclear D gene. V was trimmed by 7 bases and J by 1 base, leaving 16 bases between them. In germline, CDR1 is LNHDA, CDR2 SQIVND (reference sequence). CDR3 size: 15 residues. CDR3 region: CASTYGVPGNTEAFF. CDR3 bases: TGTGCCAGTACATATGGGGTCCCGGGGAACACTGAAGCTTTCTTT.

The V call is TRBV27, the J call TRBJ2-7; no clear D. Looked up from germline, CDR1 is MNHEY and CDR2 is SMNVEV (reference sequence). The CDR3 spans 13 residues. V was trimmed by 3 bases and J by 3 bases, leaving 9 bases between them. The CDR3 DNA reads TGTGCCAGCAGTTTGGCCAGATACTACGAGCAGTACTTC. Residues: CASSLARYYEQYF.

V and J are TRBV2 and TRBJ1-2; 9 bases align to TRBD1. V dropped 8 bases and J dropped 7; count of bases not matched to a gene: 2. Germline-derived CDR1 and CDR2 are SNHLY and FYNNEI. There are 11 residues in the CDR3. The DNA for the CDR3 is TGTGCCAGCCTGACAGGGGGTGGCTACACCTTC. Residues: CASLTGGGYTF.

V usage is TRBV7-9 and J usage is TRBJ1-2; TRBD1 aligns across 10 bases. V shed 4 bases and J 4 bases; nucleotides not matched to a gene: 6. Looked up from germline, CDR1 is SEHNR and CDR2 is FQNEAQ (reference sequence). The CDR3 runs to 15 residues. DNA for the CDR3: TGTGCCAGCAGCTCGACGGGACAGGGGACCTATGGCTACACCTTC. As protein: CASSSTGQGTYGYTF.

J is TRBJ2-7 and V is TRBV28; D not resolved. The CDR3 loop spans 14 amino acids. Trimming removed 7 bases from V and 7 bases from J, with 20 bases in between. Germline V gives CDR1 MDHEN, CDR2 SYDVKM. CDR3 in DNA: TGTGCCAGCATCCCGCTATGGGCGGTAGAAGAGCAGTACTTC. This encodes CASIPLWAVEEQYF.

The CDR3 DNA reads TGTGCCAGCAGTTACCTAACAGGGACCGTTCTCTACACCTTC. Translating gives CASSYLTGTVLYTF. The V call is TRBV6-6, the J call TRBJ1-2; tentative D call: TRBD1 (6 bases). The CDR3 is 14 residues long. From germline, CDR1 is MNHNY and CDR2 SVGAGI (reference sequence). V lost 2 bases and J lost 10, with 17 bases in between.

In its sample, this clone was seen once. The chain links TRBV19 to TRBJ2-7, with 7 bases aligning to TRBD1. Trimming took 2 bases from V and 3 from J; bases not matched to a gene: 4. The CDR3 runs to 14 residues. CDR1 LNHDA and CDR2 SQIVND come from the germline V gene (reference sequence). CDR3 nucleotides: TGTGCCAGTAGTATAACCGGGACAGACTACGAGCAGTACTTC. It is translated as CASSITGTDYEQYF.

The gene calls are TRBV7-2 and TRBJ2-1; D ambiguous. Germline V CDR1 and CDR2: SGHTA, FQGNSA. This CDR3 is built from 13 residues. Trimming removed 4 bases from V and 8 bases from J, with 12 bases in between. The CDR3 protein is CASSYPRSHEQFF. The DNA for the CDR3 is TGTGCCAGCAGCTATCCCAGGTCCCATGAGCAGTTCTTC. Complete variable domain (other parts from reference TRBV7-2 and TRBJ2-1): GAGVSQSPSNKVTEKGKDVELRCDPISGHTALYWYRQSLGQGLEFLIYFQGNSAPDKSGLPSDRFSAERTGGSVSTLTIQRTQQEDSAVYLCASSYPRSHEQFFGPGTRLTVL.

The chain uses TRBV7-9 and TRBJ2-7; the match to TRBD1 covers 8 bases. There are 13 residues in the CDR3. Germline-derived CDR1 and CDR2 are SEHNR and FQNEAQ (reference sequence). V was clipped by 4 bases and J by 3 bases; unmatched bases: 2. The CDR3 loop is CASSSTGDYEQYF. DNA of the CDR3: TGTGCCAGCAGCTCGACAGGGGACTACGAGCAGTACTTC. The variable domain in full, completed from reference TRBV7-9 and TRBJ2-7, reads DTGVSQNPRHKITKRGQNVTFRCDPISEHNRLYWYRQTLGQGPEFLTYFQNEAQLEKSRLLSDRFSAERPKGSFSTLEIQRTEQGDSAMYLCASSSTGDYEQYFGPGTRLTVT.

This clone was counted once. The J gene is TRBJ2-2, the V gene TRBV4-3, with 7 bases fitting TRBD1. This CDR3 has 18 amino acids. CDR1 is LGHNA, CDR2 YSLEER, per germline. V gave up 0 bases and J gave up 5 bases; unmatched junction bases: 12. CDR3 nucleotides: TGCGCCAGCAGCCAAGAGGCGATGGGACAGACTAAAACCGGGGAGCTGTTTTTT. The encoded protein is CASSQEAMGQTKTGELFF.

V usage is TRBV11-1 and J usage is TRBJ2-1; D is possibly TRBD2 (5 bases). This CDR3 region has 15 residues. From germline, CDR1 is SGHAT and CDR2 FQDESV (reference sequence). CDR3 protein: CASLKGLDSYNEQFF. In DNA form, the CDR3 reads TGTGCTTCCCTAAAAGGACTTGATTCCTACAATGAGCAGTTCTTC.

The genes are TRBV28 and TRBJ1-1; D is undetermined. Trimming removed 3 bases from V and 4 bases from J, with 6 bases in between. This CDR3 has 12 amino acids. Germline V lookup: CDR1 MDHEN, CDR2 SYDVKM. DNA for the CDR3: TGTGCCAGCAGTTTTGACGCCACTGAAGCTTTCTTT. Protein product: CASSFDATEAFF.

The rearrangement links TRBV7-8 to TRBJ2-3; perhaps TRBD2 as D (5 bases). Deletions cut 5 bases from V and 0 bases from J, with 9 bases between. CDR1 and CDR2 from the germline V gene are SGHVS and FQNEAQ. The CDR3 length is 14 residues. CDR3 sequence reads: CASSPLGSTDTQYF. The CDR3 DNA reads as TGTGCCAGCAGCCCACTAGGAAGCACAGATACGCAGTATTTT.

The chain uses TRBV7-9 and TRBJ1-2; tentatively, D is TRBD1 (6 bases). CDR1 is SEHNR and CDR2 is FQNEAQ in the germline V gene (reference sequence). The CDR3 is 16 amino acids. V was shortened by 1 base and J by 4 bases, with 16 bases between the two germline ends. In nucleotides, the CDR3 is TGTGCCAGCAGCTTAGACCGGACAGTTCATAGCTATGGCTACACCTTC. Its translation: CASSLDRTVHSYGYTF. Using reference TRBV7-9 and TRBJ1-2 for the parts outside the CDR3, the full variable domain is DTGVSQNPRHKITKRGQNVTFRCDPISEHNRLYWYRQTLGQGPEFLTYFQNEAQLEKSRLLSDRFSAERPKGSFSTLEIQRTEQGDSAMYLCASSLDRTVHSYGYTFGSGTRLTVV.

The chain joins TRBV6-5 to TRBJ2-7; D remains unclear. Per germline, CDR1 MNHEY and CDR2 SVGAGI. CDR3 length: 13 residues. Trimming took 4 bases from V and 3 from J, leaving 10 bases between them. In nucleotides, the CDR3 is TGTGCCAGCAGTTTCCAGAGAATCTACGAGCAGTACTTC. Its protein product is CASSFQRIYEQYF.